The entry below describes one T cell receptor beta chain. This entry is derived from a study of blood T cell repertoires in COVID-19. About the research overall: Acute and convalescent COVID-19 specimens originated in the United States, Italy and Spain. PBMCs, B-cell-depleted T cells, or T cells provided the cDNA or gDNA that made up the material.

Methods used by the authors: Researchers report that nucleated cell counts were estimated from reference gene primer amplification. Method: immunoSEQ multiplex PCR; TCRdb's copy keeps in-frame clones and lacks some. V and J calls and clone size are copied from that table; D and trimming were computed from the DNA. This sample has fewer than 200,000 clones; 88% occur once, and the top ten carry roughly 9%. The sample was PBMCs or T cells enriched from blood (not recorded which). The sequence was collected from a woman under 30 who had recovered from COVID-19.

The CDR3 sequence: CASSQVGFQETQYF. The CDR3 DNA sequence: TGTGCCAGCAGTCAAGTCGGGTTCCAAGAGACCCAGTACTTC. V usage is TRBV11-2 and J usage is TRBJ2-5; D uncertain. The CDR3 covers 14 residues. Germline V lookup: CDR1 SGHAT, CDR2 FQNNGV. With 6 bases removed from V and 1 base from J, the gap between germline ends came to 12 bases.